The entry that follows covers one T cell receptor beta chain sequence. Its antigen is not known. This sample is part of a study of Ad26.COV2.S vaccination and SARS-CoV-2 variants. Study details: Ad26.COV2.S was injected intramuscularly once or twice, 56 days apart.

The sample's treatment: roughly 18 received Ad26.COV2.S at low or high dose, single or two shots; about 5 received placebo; per-sample allocation not given. It was on day 63 after the first vaccine or placebo injection that samples were taken. Findings and limits, study-wide: Substantial post-vaccination breadth of spike-specific CD8+ and CD4+ T cell responses was reported.

The assay was immunoSEQ multiplex PCR, and TCRdb's table has in-frame clones only and misses some. The repertoire holds around 300,000 clones, 86% seen once, with approximately 12% in the top ten. The CDR3 runs 18 residues. Germline V gives CDR1 SGHDT, CDR2 YYEEEE. J was trimmed by 0 bases and V by 4 bases; bases with no gene match: 12. The receptor was derived from a person between 18 and 60 years old who received the Ad26.COV2.S COVID-19 vaccine or a placebo. The rearrangement links TRBV5-6 to TRBJ1-4, with 7 positions matching TRBD1. Sample: peripheral blood, taken in a trial of Ad26.COV2.S vaccine versus placebo. In DNA form, the CDR3 reads TGTGCCAGCAGCCCCCGGGACAGTTGGTGGGCAACTAATGAAAAACTGTTTTTT. Encoded protein: CASSPRDSWWATNEKLFF.